The next 18 T cell receptor beta chains were all read from a single sample in a study of blood T cell repertoires in COVID-19. Produced via immunoSEQ multiplex PCR; TCRdb's table is partial and in-frame only. The sample holds roughly 100,000 clones, 88% seen once. The sample was peripheral blood. These receptors came from an elderly man with acute or convalescent COVID-19.

V is TRBV3-1 (or the pseudogene TRBV3-2) and J is TRBJ1-4; 8 bases match TRBD1. Germline CDR1 LGHDT, CDR2 YNNKEL (reference sequence). CDR3 length: 16 residues. The trim removed 4 bases at V and 4 bases at J, leaving 8 bases unmatched. This CDR3 reads CASSPGGQGNNEKLFF. The CDR3 bases are TGTGCCAGCAGCCCAGGCGGACAGGGCAATAATGAAAAACTGTTTTTT.

The chain couples TRBV5-5 to TRBJ1-4, with unresolved D. Deletions cut 1 base from V and 0 bases from J, with 10 bases between. Germline V CDR1 and CDR2: SGHKS, YYEKEE (reference sequence). CDR3 length: 16 residues. The CDR3 is CASSLLGSATNEKLFF. The DNA of the CDR3 is TGTGCCAGCAGCTTGCTGGGCTCGGCAACTAATGAAAAACTGTTTTTT.

The chain links TRBV30 to TRBJ2-7, with 7 bases identical to TRBD1. The CDR3 spans 12 residues. From germline, CDR1 is GTSNPN and CDR2 SVGIG (reference sequence). With V trimmed by 5 bases and J by 5 bases, 6 bases remained unmatched. Here the CDR3 DNA reads TGTGCCTGGCAAAAACAGGGGAACGAGCAGTACTTC. Protein: CAWQKQGNEQYF.

The gene calls are TRBV28 and TRBJ1-2; D remains unclear. This CDR3 is built from 18 residues. Trimming left V 4 bases short and J 0 bases short, with 21 bases between. Germline V gene sequence: CDR1 MDHEN, CDR2 SYDVKM. The CDR3 nucleotides read TGTGCCAGCAGTTCAGAAACCCTCGTGAAGGGAGCTAACTATGGCTACACCTTC. Protein: CASSSETLVKGANYGYTF.

The chain links TRBV27 to TRBJ2-3; a possible D gene is TRBD1 (6 bases). Germline CDR1 MNHEY, CDR2 SMNVEV (reference sequence). The CDR3 spans 16 residues. Between the trimmed V and J ends, which lost 2 bases and 0 bases, there was a span of 12 bases. The CDR3 DNA is TGTGCCAGCAGTTTAAGACAGGTCTACAGCACAGATACGCAGTATTTT. Its translation is CASSLRQVYSTDTQYF.

This clone was observed a handful of times. The rearrangement uses TRBV5-1 and TRBJ1-6, with TRBD1 identical over 7 bases. J was trimmed by 8 bases and V by 0 bases; bases with no gene match: 2. The V gene's germline CDR1 is SGHRS and CDR2 YFSETQ. This CDR3 has 14 amino acids. Written as DNA, the CDR3 is TGCGCCAGCAGCTTGGGAGGGGGCGATTCACCCCTCCACTTT. Encoded protein: CASSLGGGDSPLHF.

The rearrangement joins TRBV30 to TRBJ1-5; D remains ambiguous. Germline V gene sequence: CDR1 GTSNPN, CDR2 SVGIG (reference sequence). This CDR3 is built from 12 residues. Trimming shortened V by 2 bases and J by 5 bases, and 7 bases separated the two germline ends. Written as DNA, the CDR3 is TGTGCCTGGAGTCCCGGTGATCAGCCCCAGCATTTT. Translating it yields CAWSPGDQPQHF.

This sequence joins TRBV18 and TRBJ1-1; D not certain. V was shortened by 3 bases and J by 2 bases, with 7 bases between the two germline ends. The CDR3 consists of 13 residues. CDR1 is KGHSH and CDR2 is LQKENI in the germline V gene. CDR3 in DNA: TGTGCCAGCTCACCTCTCTATAACACTGAAGCTTTCTTT. Residues: CASSPLYNTEAFF.

V usage is TRBV18 and J usage is TRBJ2-7; D is unclear. Trimming cost V 5 bases and J 2 bases, with 16 bases left between them. The germline CDR1 and CDR2 sequences are KGHSH and LQKENI. The CDR3 covers 15 residues. CDR3 in amino acids: CASSETVKSTYEQYF. The CDR3 DNA follows: TGTGCCAGCTCAGAAACAGTAAAGAGCACCTACGAGCAGTACTTC.

The chain combines TRBV7-9 with TRBJ1-4; TRBD1 is a possible D gene (5 bases). V shed 3 bases and J shed 6 bases, with 11 bases lying between them. This CDR3 comprises 14 residues. In germline, CDR1 is SEHNR, CDR2 FQNEAQ (reference sequence). The CDR3 DNA reads TGTGCCAGCAGCTTGGGCAGGGTAGATGAAAAACTGTTTTTT. The encoded protein is CASSLGRVDEKLFF.

The chain carries TRBV19 and TRBJ1-6; D remains ambiguous. The CDR3 has 14 residues. V lost 6 bases, J lost 9 bases, and 15 bases lay in between. Looked up from germline, CDR1 is LNHDA and CDR2 is SQIVND (reference sequence). The CDR3 DNA reads TGTGCCAGTAGGACCGGGATCGAGGCTTCACCCCTCCACTTT. This gives the protein CASRTGIEASPLHF.

This rearrangement joins TRBV7-9 to TRBJ2-3, with D possibly being TRBD1 (5 bases). This CDR3 comprises 15 residues. Germline values: CDR1 SEHNR, CDR2 FQNEAQ (reference sequence). Between the trimmed V and J ends, which lost 1 base and 1 base, there was a span of 9 bases. CDR3 sequence (DNA): TGTGCCAGCAGCTTAGAGCAGGGCCGCACAGATACGCAGTATTTT. Its protein is CASSLEQGRTDTQYF.

The genes are TRBV9 and TRBJ1-4; 7 bases align to TRBD1. There are 15 residues in the CDR3. J lost 2 bases, V lost 4 bases, and 5 bases had no gene match. Germline V lookup: CDR1 SGDLS, CDR2 YYNGEE. Here the CDR3 reads CASSSQGSTNEKLFF. CDR3 DNA sequence: TGTGCCAGCAGCTCACAGGGGTCCACTAATGAAAAACTGTTTTTT.

The chain combines TRBV7-2 with TRBJ2-7; D remains unclear. The germline V gene encodes CDR1 SGHTA and CDR2 FQGNSA. This CDR3 contains 14 residues. Trimming pared 0 bases from V and 2 bases from J, leaving 8 bases between. CDR3 in amino acids: CASSLAGVAYEQYF. The CDR3 bases are TGTGCCAGCAGCTTAGCGGGCGTTGCCTACGAGCAGTACTTC.

The V and J genes are TRBV25-1 and TRBJ2-3, with 9 bases matching TRBD1. Trimming at V came to 4 bases and at J to 0 bases, leaving 5 bases not matched to a gene. This CDR3 comprises 16 residues. The germline CDR1 and CDR2 sequences are MGHDK and SYGVNS. For the CDR3, the DNA is TGTGCCAGCAGTGCACGCACAGGGGGCAGCACAGATACGCAGTATTTT. Amino acids: CASSARTGGSTDTQYF.

The chain has TRBV12-5 and TRBJ2-7, with 9 bases matching TRBD1. Germline trimming cut 1 base from V and 3 bases from J; bases unmatched to any gene: 1. This CDR3 is built from 14 residues. CDR1 is LGHNT and CDR2 is FRNRAP in the germline V gene. The chain's CDR3 is CASGLGQGGYEQYF. Written as DNA, the CDR3 is TGTGCTAGTGGTTTGGGACAGGGGGGCTACGAGCAGTACTTC.

This sequence joins TRBV7-3 and TRBJ1-4; the D gene is possibly TRBD1 (5 bases). Germline CDR1 SGHTA, CDR2 FQGTGA. The CDR3 loop spans 13 amino acids. Trimming took 5 bases from V and 5 from J, leaving 9 bases between them. The CDR3 bases are TGTGCCAGCAGCCGGACAAGGAATGAAAAACTGTTTTTT. As protein: CASSRTRNEKLFF.

This chain uses TRBV5-1 with TRBJ2-5, with D perhaps TRBD2 (5 bases). V lost 1 base and J lost 0, with 7 bases in between. Germline V gene data show CDR1 as SGHRS and CDR2 as YFSETQ. The CDR3 runs 14 residues. CDR3 DNA sequence: TGCGCCAGCAGCTTGAGAGGGAACCAAGAGACCCAGTACTTC. Its protein is CASSLRGNQETQYF.